This is a list of T cell receptor beta chains from one sample in a study of early T cells in non-severe SARS-CoV-2 infection. TCRdb used MiXCR to reprocess the 5' RACE reads, holding one entry per CDR3 protein. The repertoire holds 100,000 to 150,000 distinct CDR3 sequences, with more than 12% as singletons. What was sequenced was whole blood. The receptor set was obtained from an adult who was a healthcare worker with PCR-confirmed SARS-CoV-2 infection or an uninfected control (not recorded which). Both conserved end residues are part of each CDR3. Each record gives: J gene, clone size, V gene, D gene, CDR3 protein, CDR3 DNA. D genes are given only for firm matches. Expanded clones are given a class, and other clones once, few, many or no size at all.

TRBJ1-5	NA	TRBV3-1	NA	CASSRNNQPQHF	TGTGCCAGCAGCCGTAACAATCAGCCCCAGCATTTT
TRBJ2-3	many	TRBV12-3/TRBV12-4	NA	CASSHADTQYF	TGTGCCAGCAGCCACGCGGATACGCAGTATTTT
TRBJ1-1	NA	TRBV29-1	NA	CSVDESSLSEAFF	TGCAGCGTTGATGAGTCGAGTCTGAGTGAAGCTTTCTTT
TRBJ1-5	few	TRBV29-1	TRBD1	CSVRQGVDQPQHF	TGCAGCGTCAGACAGGGGGTGGATCAGCCCCAGCATTTT
TRBJ2-5	NA	TRBV4-1	NA	CASSQERDPARYETQYF	TGCGCCAGCAGCCAAGAAAGGGATCCCGCGAGGTATGAGACCCAGTACTTC
TRBJ2-7	few	TRBV20-1	TRBD2	CSARLAGGYFEQYF	TGCAGTGCTAGGCTAGCGGGGGGGTATTTCGAGCAGTACTTC
TRBJ2-2	few	TRBV11-2	NA	CASSLDRGSGELFF	TGTGCCAGCAGCTTAGACAGGGGATCGGGGGAGCTGTTTTTT
TRBJ2-3	NA	TRBV9	NA	CASSVGLGPDTQYF	TGTGCCAGCAGCGTAGGGCTGGGTCCAGATACGCAGTATTTT
TRBJ2-3	NA	TRBV25-1	TRBD1	CASSELGTGREGTDTQYF	TGTGCCAGCAGTGAACTGGGGACAGGGAGGGAGGGCACAGATACGCAGTATTTT
TRBJ2-7	few	TRBV4-2	TRBD2	CASSLGLARSYEQYF	TGTGCCAGCAGCCTAGGACTAGCGCGCTCCTACGAGCAGTACTTC
TRBJ1-6	NA	TRBV9	NA	CASSLWTDGSPLHF	TGTGCCAGCAGCCTTTGGACAGACGGTTCACCCCTCCACTTT
TRBJ2-1	NA	TRBV7-9	NA	CASSLGHSYNEQFF	TGTGCCAGCAGCTTAGGTCACTCTTATAATGAGCAGTTCTTC
TRBJ2-5	many	TRBV12-3/TRBV12-4	NA	CASTTGGVKETQYF	TGTGCCAGCACCACCGGAGGGGTTAAAGAGACCCAGTACTTC
TRBJ2-7	few	TRBV6-6	TRBD1	CARSQQDRGPHLSPYEQYF	TGTGCCCGCAGTCAGCAAGACAGGGGGCCCCACCTAAGCCCCTACGAGCAGTACTTC
TRBJ1-5	few	TRBV6-1	NA	CASSEWGAQPQHF	TGTGCCAGCAGTGAATGGGGCGCTCAGCCCCAGCATTTT
TRBJ2-7	many	TRBV29-1	NA	CSVGPTPGEQYF	TGCAGCGTTGGGCCGACCCCCGGCGAGCAGTACTTC
TRBJ1-6	few	TRBV20-1	NA	CSATSGANMNSPLHF	TGCAGTGCTACCTCGGGGGCGAATATGAATTCACCCCTCCACTTT
TRBJ2-5	NA	TRBV20-1	TRBD2	CSAAGLADYSETQYF	TGCAGTGCGGCGGGACTAGCGGATTATTCAGAGACCCAGTACTTC
TRBJ1-6	few	TRBV29-1	NA	CSVGQGSGSPLHF	TGCAGCGTTGGTCAGGGGTCAGGGTCACCCCTCCACTTT
TRBJ2-3	many	TRBV24-1	NA	CATSTSLSDTQYF	TGTGCCACCTCAACTAGTCTTTCAGATACGCAGTATTTT
TRBJ2-5	few	TRBV18	NA	CASSSDQETQYF	TGTGCCAGCTCAAGCGACCAAGAGACCCAGTACTTC
TRBJ1-5	NA	TRBV19	NA	CARGPLKHF	TGTGCCCGGGGGCCTCTAAAACATTTT
TRBJ1-1	NA	TRBV3-1	NA	CASSHRGGSPNTEAFF	TGTGCCAGCAGCCACAGAGGGGGGTCCCCGAACACTGAAGCTTTCTTT
TRBJ1-2	NA	TRBV5-4	NA	CASSEGRLYGYTF	TGTGCCAGCAGCGAGGGACGTCTCTATGGCTACACCTTC
TRBJ2-7	many	TRBV25-1	NA	CASSETDRYEQYF	TGTGCCAGCAGTGAAACCGACAGATACGAGCAGTACTTC
TRBJ1-1	NA	TRBV20-1	NA	CSARAILTANTEAFF	TGCAGTGCTAGAGCTATTCTAACAGCGAACACTGAAGCTTTCTTT
TRBJ1-1	few	TRBV30	TRBD1	CAWSVRGLQGATEAFF	TGTGCCTGGAGTGTACGGGGGTTACAGGGGGCCACTGAAGCTTTCTTT
TRBJ1-2	few	TRBV6-6	TRBD1	CASTGQAYGYTF	TGTGCCAGTACCGGACAGGCCTATGGCTACACCTTC
TRBJ1-2	few	TRBV12-3/TRBV12-4	NA	CASTGVGDGYTF	TGTGCCAGCACCGGGGTGGGGGACGGCTACACCTTC
TRBJ1-6	few	TRBV27	NA	CASSLSGPRSPLHF	TGTGCCAGCAGTTTATCGGGCCCTAGGTCACCCCTCCACTTT
TRBJ1-3	many	TRBV7-3	NA	CASSLGGPGNTIYF	TGTGCCAGCAGCTTGGGTGGTCCTGGAAACACCATATATTTT
TRBJ2-4	NA	TRBV5-1	NA	CASSFLSGGAKNIQYF	TGCGCCAGCAGCTTCCTTAGCGGCGGAGCCAAAAACATTCAGTACTTC
TRBJ2-7	few	TRBV7-2	NA	CASSLSRDLYEQYF	TGTGCCAGCAGCTTATCACGGGACCTTTACGAGCAGTACTTC
TRBJ2-1	many	TRBV12-3/TRBV12-4	NA	CASSLGGGEQFF	TGTGCCAGCAGTTTAGGGGGTGGCGAGCAGTTCTTC
TRBJ1-4	once	TRBV20-1	TRBD1	CSDGGTGDEKLFF	TGCAGTGATGGGGGGACAGGGGATGAAAAACTGTTTTTT
TRBJ1-1	NA	TRBV6-6	TRBD1	CATQGGALNTEAFF	TGTGCCACCCAGGGGGGGGCTTTGAACACTGAAGCTTTCTTT
TRBJ2-7	NA	TRBV5-1	TRBD1	CASSLSQGAPYEQYF	TGCGCCAGCAGCTTATCGCAGGGGGCCCCCTACGAGCAGTACTTC
TRBJ2-5	NA	TRBV20-1	TRBD1	CSATPGQPKETQYF	TGCAGTGCCACGCCGGGACAGCCAAAAGAGACCCAGTACTTC
TRBJ1-5	few	TRBV3-1	NA	CASSQEGQGHQPQHF	TGTGCCAGCAGCCAAGAGGGGCAGGGGCATCAGCCCCAGCATTTT
TRBJ2-1	few	TRBV5-1	TRBD2	CASSLGLAGGLSYNEQFF	TGCGCCAGCAGTCTTGGACTAGCGGGGGGGCTCTCCTACAATGAGCAGTTCTTC
TRBJ1-3	NA	TRBV7-3	TRBD1	CASSLNGQDGNTIYF	TGTGCCAGCAGCTTAAATGGACAGGATGGGAACACCATATATTTT
TRBJ1-2	few	TRBV4-2	NA	CASSPHLERRDYGYTF	TGTGCCAGCAGCCCACATTTGGAGCGTCGAGACTATGGCTACACCTTC
TRBJ2-1	NA	TRBV3-1	TRBD2	CASSPLAGGSSYNEQFF	TGTGCCAGCAGCCCACTAGCGGGGGGGAGCTCCTACAATGAGCAGTTCTTC
TRBJ1-6	few	TRBV12-3/TRBV12-4	TRBD1	CASRTGGTGFLSYNSPLHF	TGTGCCAGCAGAACAGGCGGGACAGGGTTTCTCTCCTATAATTCACCCCTCCACTTT
TRBJ1-2	NA	TRBV27	NA	CASSLSGDGGYTF	TGTGCCAGCAGTTTATCAGGGGACGGTGGCTACACCTTC
TRBJ1-1	NA	TRBV29-1	NA	CSGKGATGTEAFF	TGCAGCGGAAAGGGAGCGACGGGCACTGAAGCTTTCTTT
TRBJ2-3	few	TRBV29-1	NA	CSVEGHTPDTQYF	TGCAGCGTTGAGGGCCATACTCCAGATACGCAGTATTTT
TRBJ2-1	NA	TRBV2	NA	CASEGGNEQFF	TGTGCCAGCGAAGGGGGCAATGAGCAGTTCTTC
TRBJ1-1	NA	TRBV5-1	NA	CASSQGYTEAFF	TGCGCCAGCAGCCAAGGGTACACTGAAGCTTTCTTT
TRBJ1-4	few	TRBV12-5	NA	CASGLLRGQATTEEKLFF	TGTGCTAGTGGTTTGCTCCGAGGGCAGGCAACAACGGAGGAAAAACTGTTTTTT
TRBJ2-3	few	TRBV24-1	NA	CATGERGTDTQYF	TGTGCCACTGGGGAGCGGGGCACAGATACGCAGTATTTT
TRBJ1-1	few	TRBV5-1	NA	CASRKREGNTEAFF	TGCGCCAGCAGGAAACGGGAAGGGAACACTGAAGCTTTCTTT
TRBJ2-1	NA	TRBV5-4	NA	CASSNEASSYNEQFF	TGTGCCAGCAGCAACGAGGCCAGCTCCTACAATGAGCAGTTCTTC
TRBJ2-5	many	TRBV20-1	NA	CSASSATPETQYF	TGCAGTGCTAGTAGCGCCACTCCGGAGACCCAGTACTTC
TRBJ2-7	few	TRBV7-2	NA	CASSLRAPTYEQYF	TGTGCCAGCAGCTTACGGGCACCCACCTACGAGCAGTACTTC
TRBJ2-3	NA	TRBV2	TRBD2	CASSEWEGKDTQYF	TGTGCCAGCAGTGAATGGGAGGGAAAAGATACGCAGTATTTT
TRBJ2-1	NA	TRBV20-1	NA	CSARPPGGALSSYNEQFF	TGCAGTGCTAGGCCCCCAGGGGGGGCCTTGAGCTCCTACAATGAGCAGTTCTTC
TRBJ1-6	NA	TRBV6-5	NA	CASSYTGIHQTPLHF	TGTGCCAGCAGTTACACCGGGATCCACCAGACACCCCTCCACTTT
TRBJ2-1	NA	TRBV29-1	TRBD2	CSALASGYVDEQFF	TGCAGCGCCCTTGCTAGCGGGTACGTGGATGAGCAGTTCTTC